The following is a T cell receptor (beta chain) sequence with its context. TCR beta sequencing covered blood CD8+ and CD4+ T cells. Treatment-naive patients with stable or active relapsing-remitting disease served as multiple sclerosis controls. A quantity of roughly 0.5 to 1 ug RNA underwent reverse transcription using random hexamers. An immunoSEQ multiplex PCR amplified TCR beta CDR3 over 54 Vbeta and 13 Jbeta. From the immunoSEQ multiplex PCR reads, TCRdb called clonotypes with MiXCR, one entry per CDR3 protein. The table has 250,000 to 300,000 distinct CDR3 sequences, approximately 85% seen once; the top ten hold 0.21%. This CDR3 has 16 amino acids. Germline V gene lookup returns CDR1 SGHVS and CDR2 FQNEAQ. J was trimmed by 3 bases and V by 6 bases; bases with no gene match: 12. The data are from a study of CD8 T cells in Susac syndrome.

Material for sequencing was CD8+ T cells from PBMCs. The sequence came from a human donor with multiple sclerosis. The chain combines TRBV7-8 with TRBJ2-7, with 9 bases that match TRBD2. CDR3 DNA sequence: TGTGCCAGCAGATTGTCCGTAGCTAGCGGGGTCTACGAGCAGTACTTC. It codes for CASRLSVASGVYEQYF.